This T cell receptor (beta chain) was captured by sequencing in a study of cytomegalovirus exposure and HLA in healthy donors. Findings and limits, study-wide: Some public TCRs appeared in many individuals, while most sequences were rare.

Only in-frame clones appear in the TCRdb table, and some are missing; sequencing was by immunoSEQ multiplex PCR. The sample includes 130,000 or so clones, about 90% of them seen just once. Turning to this clone: The antigen is undetermined.

The sample comprised PBMCs. The sequence came from a man aged 25-45 years in good health and CMV-seronegative.

CDR3 loop: CASRAGEDYGYTF. The CDR3 bases are TGTGCCAGCAGGGCCGGGGAGGATTATGGCTACACCTTC. V and J are TRBV6-1 and TRBJ1-2; D gene unclear. The germline gives CDR1 MNHNS, CDR2 SASEGT. The V end was cut by 6 bases, the J end by 5 bases, with 13 bases between. The CDR3 runs to 13 residues.